Listed here are 15 T cell receptor beta chains from one sample, sequenced in a study of blood T cell repertoires in COVID-19. This table comes from immunoSEQ multiplex PCR, and its TCRdb copy is limited to in-frame clones, with some not included. The sample gives about 70,000 clones, around 86% of which show up once; about an eighth is in the top ten. Material: peripheral blood. These TCRs come from a woman in her sixties with acute or convalescent COVID-19.

V usage is TRBV5-5 and J usage is TRBJ2-5, with D possibly matching TRBD2 (6 bases). With 3 bases removed from V and 4 bases from J, the gap between germline ends came to 16 bases. This CDR3 contains 15 residues. Germline V lookup: CDR1 SGHKS, CDR2 YYEKEE (reference sequence). CDR3 in amino acids: CASSSVLGGGETQYF. Here the CDR3 DNA reads TGTGCCAGCAGCTCCGTTCTGGGAGGTGGAGAGACCCAGTACTTC.

V and J are TRBV19 and TRBJ2-7; 12 nucleotides line up with TRBD1. Germline V CDR1 and CDR2: LNHDA, SQIVND (reference sequence). Trimming at V came to 4 bases and at J to 5 bases, leaving 6 bases not matched to a gene. CDR3 length equals 15 residues. CDR3 in amino acids: CASSTRGQGANEQYF. CDR3 nucleotides: TGTGCCAGTAGTACCAGGGGACAGGGGGCCAACGAGCAGTACTTC.

The J gene is TRBJ2-7, the V gene TRBV7-2; tentatively, D is TRBD1 (5 bases). Germline V CDR1 and CDR2: SGHTA, FQGNSA. This CDR3 is built from 15 residues. The V and J ends lost 1 base and 3 bases respectively, with 13 bases between them. In DNA, the CDR3 is TGTGCCAGCAGCTTAGTCACAGGAGAAGTCTACGAGCAGTACTTC. Amino acids: CASSLVTGEVYEQYF.

This clone was seen once. This chain joins TRBV4-1 and TRBJ1-2; 8 bases are a match to TRBD1. Trimming at V came to 1 base and at J to 2 bases, leaving 3 bases not matched to a gene. Germline assignment: CDR1 MGHRA and CDR2 YSYEKL. This CDR3 has 15 amino acids. The CDR3 loop reads CASSQGQGTNYGYTF. CDR3 nucleotides: TGCGCCAGCAGCCAAGGACAGGGGACCAACTATGGCTACACCTTC.

The chain joins TRBV2 to TRBJ2-3; D may be TRBD2 (5 bases). CDR3 length: 15 residues. The germline V and J ends were trimmed by 2 bases and 2 bases, with 11 bases remaining between them. Germline CDR1 and CDR2: SNHLY and FYNNEI. The DNA of the CDR3 is TGTGCCAGCAGTGAAATCGGTGACTACACAGATACGCAGTATTTT. This gives the protein CASSEIGDYTDTQYF.

The chain uses TRBV19 and TRBJ1-5, with 12 bases matching TRBD1. The germline V gene encodes CDR1 LNHDA and CDR2 SQIVND (reference sequence). The CDR3 contains 14 residues. With 6 bases clipped from V and 5 bases from J, the junction kept 2 bases outside the gene matches. CDR3: CASSGTGGYQPQHF. CDR3 DNA sequence: TGTGCCAGTAGCGGGACAGGGGGCTATCAGCCCCAGCATTTT.

CDR3 nucleotides: TGTGCCAGCAGCTTAGGCACTCAGGGCCAAGAGACCCAGTACTTC. Translating it yields CASSLGTQGQETQYF. The chain is built from TRBV5-4 and TRBJ2-5; tentatively, D is TRBD1 (5 bases). In germline, CDR1 is SGHNT, CDR2 YYREEE (reference sequence). Between the trimmed V and J ends, which lost 2 bases and 1 base, there was a span of 12 bases. CDR3 length equals 15 residues.

The chain is built from TRBV5-4 and TRBJ2-3; TRBD2 is a possible D gene (5 bases). The CDR3 runs 14 residues. The V end was cut by 2 bases, the J end by 2 bases, with 9 bases between. Germline CDR1 and CDR2: SGHNT and YYREEE (reference sequence). This CDR3 reads CASSLRADTDTQYF. The CDR3 DNA reads as TGTGCCAGCAGCTTACGAGCGGACACAGATACGCAGTATTTT.

The V call is TRBV5-6, the J call TRBJ2-1, with TRBD2 as a possible D gene (6 bases). Deletions cut 4 bases from V and 2 bases from J, with 7 bases between. The CDR3 runs 13 residues. Germline CDR1 is SGHDT and CDR2 is YYEEEE. In nucleotides, the CDR3 is TGTGCCAGCAGCCCGGGGGCCTACAATGAGCAGTTCTTC. It translates to CASSPGAYNEQFF.

The gene calls are TRBV4-1 and TRBJ2-7; 10 nucleotides agree with TRBD1. The CDR3 consists of 16 residues. Germline CDR1 is MGHRA and CDR2 is YSYEKL. J lost 2 bases, V lost 1 base, and 5 bases had no gene match. The chain's CDR3 is CASSQAGTGVPYEQYF. The CDR3 DNA is TGCGCCAGCAGCCAAGCTGGGACAGGGGTTCCCTACGAGCAGTACTTC.

The chain carries TRBV6-5 and TRBJ2-5; 9 nucleotides align to TRBD2. CDR1 is MNHEY, CDR2 SVGAGI, per germline. Losses at the gene ends were 6 bases for V and 4 bases for J; bases not matched to a gene: 6. CDR3 length: 14 residues. The CDR3 region has the DNA TGTGCCAGCAGCGAGCGGGGGGCAGGAGAGACCCAGTACTTC. This translates into CASSERGAGETQYF.

The chain combines TRBV7-6 with TRBJ2-7, with D possibly being TRBD1 (6 bases). V lost 1 base, J lost 3 bases, and 13 bases lay in between. Germline V gene sequence: CDR1 SGHVS, CDR2 FNYEAQ. CDR3 length equals 15 residues. The CDR3 loop reads CASSLDAGQNYEQYF. In DNA form, the CDR3 reads TGTGCCAGCAGCTTAGATGCCGGACAGAACTACGAGCAGTACTTC. The complete variable domain, with remaining parts taken from reference TRBV7-6 and TRBJ2-7, reads GAGVSQSPRYKVTKRGQDVALRCDPISGHVSLYWYRQALGQGPEFLTYFNYEAQQDKSGLPNDRFSAERPEGSISTLTIQRTEQRDSAMYRCASSLDAGQNYEQYFGPGTRLTVT.

The V gene is TRBV6-6, the J gene TRBJ2-7, with a weak D call TRBD2 (5 bases). The CDR3 is 12 residues long. The germline V gene has CDR1 MNHNY and CDR2 SVGAGI (reference sequence). V lost 4 bases and J 6 bases, leaving 10 bases between the germline ends. The DNA of the CDR3 is TGTGCCAGCAGTTTAACTAGAAGCGAGCAGTACTTC. It yields the protein CASSLTRSEQYF.

This clone showed up just once. The chain combines TRBV5-1 with TRBJ1-6, with 8 bases fitting TRBD1. V trimming: 5 bases; J trimming: 6 bases; junction bases outside the gene matches: 10. Germline V CDR1 and CDR2: SGHRS, YFSETQ. The CDR3 spans 16 residues. DNA for the CDR3: TGCGCCAGCAGACGTACCGGACAGGGAGTTAATTCACCCCTCCACTTT. Amino acids: CASRRTGQGVNSPLHF.

V is TRBV15 and J is TRBJ1-3; 7 bases align to TRBD1. J was trimmed by 2 bases and V by 3 bases; bases with no gene match: 10. The germline V gene encodes CDR1 LNHNV and CDR2 YYDKDF (reference sequence). This CDR3 has 17 residues. CDR3 nucleotides: TGTGCCACCAGCAGGAAAGGGGGCAGGGTGGCTGGAAACACCATATATTTT. Translated, it gives CATSRKGGRVAGNTIYF. Looking up the rest from reference TRBV15 and TRBJ1-3 gives the full variable domain: DAMVIQNPRYQVTQFGKPVTLSCSQTLNHNVMYWYQQKSSQAPKLLFHYYDKDFNNEADTPDNFQSRRPNTSFCFLDIRSPGLGDTAMYLCATSRKGGRVAGNTIYFGEGSWLTVV.